The next 15 T cell receptor beta chains were all read from a single sample in a study of T cell repertoires in cytomegalovirus infection. TCRdb passed the reads through MiXCR, listing each CDR3 protein once. The repertoire has around 450,000 distinct CDR3 sequences, approximately 31% of them found once; the top ten carry roughly 15%. The sequencing sample was made of PBMCs. The source of these receptors is a human donor in good health (CMV status not recorded). Some clones in this sample may be carry-over from other donors' samples.

This clonotype has just a few counts. The chain carries TRBV7-8 and TRBJ2-5; 7 bases agree with TRBD1. The ends lost 4 bases at V and 1 base at J; junction bases unmatched: 3. The CDR3 is made up of 14 amino acids. The germline gives CDR1 SGHVS, CDR2 FQNEAQ. CDR3 loop: CASSWGTVQETQYF. CDR3 DNA sequence: TGTGCCAGCAGCTGGGGGACAGTCCAAGAGACCCAGTACTTC.

This clonotype was detected a few times. The chain carries TRBV6-8 and TRBJ1-4; TRBD1 might be the D (5 bases). The germline CDR1 and CDR2 sequences are MNHGY and SAAAGT. CDR3 length: 15 residues. The V end was cut by 0 bases, the J end by 3 bases, with 8 bases between. CDR3 bases: TGTGCCAGCAGTTACTCAGCGGGGGCTAATGAAAAACTGTTTTTT. This translates into CASSYSAGANEKLFF.

This clonotype was seen at least ten times. This rearrangement joins TRBV7-6 to TRBJ2-1; TRBD1 matches 9 bases. V shed 2 bases, J shed 6 bases, and the junction held 14 bases outside the gene matches. Germline CDR1 is SGHVS and CDR2 is FNYEAQ. The CDR3 runs 18 residues. The CDR3 DNA follows: TGTGCCAGCAGCTTATCAACACCGGGACAGGGATCGGGCAATGAGCAGTTCTTC. Residues: CASSLSTPGQGSGNEQFF.

This clonotype was observed a few times. This chain joins TRBV6-1 and TRBJ2-3, with D possibly being TRBD1 or TRBD2 (5 bases each). V was shortened by 6 bases and J by 6 bases, with 16 bases between the two germline ends. Germline CDR1 and CDR2: MNHNS and SASEGT. This CDR3 region has 14 residues. The CDR3 coding sequence is TGTGCCAGCAGCTCCGGGACCCCGGGCGATACGCAGTATTTT. It yields the protein CASSSGTPGDTQYF.

This clonotype was seen only a few times. The chain joins TRBV2 to TRBJ2-3; 11 bases fit TRBD2. The V and J ends lost 6 bases and 2 bases, in that order; junction bases with no gene match: 7. Germline assignment: CDR1 SNHLY and CDR2 FYNNEI. This CDR3 has 16 amino acids. CDR3: CASRTTSGGFTDTQYF. CDR3 nucleotides: TGTGCCAGCAGGACAACTAGCGGGGGATTCACAGATACGCAGTATTTT.

The table lists this clonotype with a few counts. A much larger clone lies a single base off, so this may be a read error. This chain uses TRBV6-2 or TRBV6-3 with TRBJ2-4; perhaps D is TRBD1 or TRBD2 (5 bases each). The germline V gene has CDR1 MNHEY and CDR2 SVGEGT. This CDR3 contains 15 residues. The CDR3 loop is CSSSPGLGVKNIQYF. In nucleotides, the CDR3 is TGTTCCAGCAGTCCTGGGTTGGGGGTCAAAAACATTCAGTACTTC.

V gene TRBV6-1 combines with J gene TRBJ1-4, with D possibly matching TRBD1 (6 bases). The germline V gene has CDR1 MNHNS and CDR2 SASEGT. There are 18 residues in the CDR3. V lost 2 bases to trimming and J lost 4 bases, with 20 bases between them. Here the CDR3 DNA reads TGTGCCAGCAGTGAATTGGTAAAAGGGACACCTCGTAATGAAAAACTGTTTTTT. Translated, it gives CASSELVKGTPRNEKLFF.

This rearrangement joins TRBV5-1 to TRBJ2-7, with D uncertain. The CDR3 has 13 amino acids. Germline values: CDR1 SGHRS, CDR2 YFSETQ. The V gene lost 5 bases and the J gene lost 2 bases, with 11 bases spanning the gap. CDR3 region: CASRRDKPYEQYF. The CDR3 DNA sequence: TGCGCCAGCAGACGAGACAAACCCTACGAGCAGTACTTC.

Notes on this clonotype: One junction end does not reproduce the germline sequence, and a read error may be involved. V and J are TRBV12-5 and TRBJ2-7; D tentatively reads TRBD1 or TRBD2 (5 bases each). CDR1 is LGHNT, CDR2 FRNRAP, per germline. This CDR3 contains 12 residues. CDR3 DNA sequence: TGTGCTAGTGGGTTTTGGGGGTACGAGAAGTACTTC. This encodes CASGFWGYEKYF.

This clonotype was recorded many times. The chain's CDR3 is CASSLDSPAYNEQFF. DNA for the CDR3: TGTGCCAGCAGCCTGGACAGCCCAGCTTACAATGAGCAGTTCTTC. V usage is TRBV12-3 or TRBV12-4 and J usage is TRBJ2-1; a weak D match, TRBD1 (6 bases). CDR3 length: 15 amino acids. The V end lost 6 bases, the J end lost 4 bases, and 16 bases lay between the germline ends.

This clonotype showed up many times. The V call is TRBV28, the J call TRBJ1-5; tentative D call: TRBD1 (6 bases). CDR1 MDHEN and CDR2 SYDVKM come from the germline V gene. This CDR3 is built from 14 residues. Trimming left V 3 bases short and J 3 bases short, with 9 bases between. DNA of the CDR3: TGTGCCAGCAGTTTGACAGGATTCAATCAGCCCCAGCATTTT. It encodes CASSLTGFNQPQHF. Looking up the rest from reference TRBV28 and TRBJ1-5 gives the full variable domain: DVKVTQSSRYLVKRTGEKVFLECVQDMDHENMFWYRQDPGLGLRLIYFSYDVKMKEKGDIPEGYSVSREKKERFSLILESASTNQTSMYLCASSLTGFNQPQHFGDGTRLSIL.

This chain joins TRBV5-6 and TRBJ1-2; perhaps TRBD1 as D (6 bases). The V gene's germline CDR1 is SGHDT and CDR2 YYEEEE. The germline V and J ends were trimmed by 0 bases and 3 bases, with 9 bases remaining between them. CDR3 length: 14 amino acids. CDR3 residues: CASSLAGTYYGYTF. DNA for the CDR3: TGTGCCAGCAGCTTGGCGGGGACATACTATGGCTACACCTTC.

This clonotype came up a few times. A much larger clonotype is one base distant, so this may be a read error. The chain uses TRBV7-3 and TRBJ2-2; the match to TRBD2 covers 9 bases. V lost 5 bases, J lost 0 bases, and 4 bases stayed unmatched. The CDR3 is 16 residues long. Per the germline V gene, CDR1 is SGHTA and CDR2 is FQGTGA. In DNA form, the CDR3 reads TGTGCCAGCAGCCTCATAGCGGGGGCGAACACCGGGGAGCTGTTTTTT. Its translation: CASSLIAGANTGELFF.

This clonotype was seen ten or more times. The chain uses TRBV7-3 and TRBJ2-1; 9 bases line up with TRBD1. The CDR3 runs to 14 residues. After removal of 4 bases from V and 8 bases from J, the junction contained 6 bases not matched to a gene. CDR1 and CDR2 (germline): SGHTA, FQGTGA. CDR3 sequence: CASSSGQGVDEQFF. The CDR3, as DNA: TGTGCCAGCAGCTCGGGACAGGGTGTAGATGAGCAGTTCTTC.

The chain has TRBV6-6 and TRBJ2-5; 10 bases are a match to TRBD1. The CDR3 totals 16 residues. After removal of 5 bases from V and 5 bases from J, the junction contained 11 bases not matched to a gene. Germline CDR1 and CDR2: MNHNY and SVGAGI (reference sequence). The CDR3 sequence is CASSEIPGTGVETQYF. The CDR3 DNA sequence: TGTGCCAGCAGTGAGATTCCCGGGACAGGGGTCGAGACCCAGTACTTC.